The sample holds many counts of the clone carrying this T cell receptor beta chain. Its antigen is unidentified. Trimming took 4 bases from V and 7 from J, leaving 18 bases between them. The germline V gene has CDR1 MNHEY and CDR2 SMNVEV (reference sequence). This CDR3 contains 15 residues. This record belongs to a study of blood T cells in healthy people across ages. Study observations and caveats: Strongly correlated with naive T cell percentage was TCR beta diversity.

It was with a sample-barcoded 5' primer and a J-beta primer mix that a second PCR of roughly 6 to 11 cycles was run. Each cDNA was tagged by a template-switch adaptor containing 12 random nucleotides. Any given sample supplied a minimum of 3 million CDR3-containing paired-end reads. TCRdb processed the 5' RACE reads anew with MiXCR; each CDR3 protein has one entry. Of about 1.6 million distinct CDR3 sequences in the sample, about 31% were seen once. The chain is built from TRBV27 and TRBJ2-3; no clear D gene. The clonotype comes from a woman aged 25-40 years in good health. The sample taken for sequencing was blood. CDR3 DNA: TGTGCCAGCAGTTCCGTTTTAAAGAACAAGAATACGCAGTATTTT. Its protein product is CASSSVLKNKNTQYF.